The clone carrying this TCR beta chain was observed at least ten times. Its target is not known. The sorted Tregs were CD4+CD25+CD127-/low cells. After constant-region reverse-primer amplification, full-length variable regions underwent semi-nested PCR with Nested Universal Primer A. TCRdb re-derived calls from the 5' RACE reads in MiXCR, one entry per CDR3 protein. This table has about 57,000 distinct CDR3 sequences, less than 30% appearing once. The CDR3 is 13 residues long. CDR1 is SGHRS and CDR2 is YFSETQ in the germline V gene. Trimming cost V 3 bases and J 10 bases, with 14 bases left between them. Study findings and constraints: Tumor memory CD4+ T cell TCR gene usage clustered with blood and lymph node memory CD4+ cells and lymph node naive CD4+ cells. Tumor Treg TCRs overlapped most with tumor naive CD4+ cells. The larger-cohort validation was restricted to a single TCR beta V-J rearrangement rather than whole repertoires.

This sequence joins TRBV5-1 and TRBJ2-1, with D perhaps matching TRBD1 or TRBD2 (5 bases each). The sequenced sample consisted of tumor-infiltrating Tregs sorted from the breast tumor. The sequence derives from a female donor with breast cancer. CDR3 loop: CASSSGGIEEQFF. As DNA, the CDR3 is TGCGCCAGCAGCTCTGGGGGAATCGAGGAGCAGTTCTTC.